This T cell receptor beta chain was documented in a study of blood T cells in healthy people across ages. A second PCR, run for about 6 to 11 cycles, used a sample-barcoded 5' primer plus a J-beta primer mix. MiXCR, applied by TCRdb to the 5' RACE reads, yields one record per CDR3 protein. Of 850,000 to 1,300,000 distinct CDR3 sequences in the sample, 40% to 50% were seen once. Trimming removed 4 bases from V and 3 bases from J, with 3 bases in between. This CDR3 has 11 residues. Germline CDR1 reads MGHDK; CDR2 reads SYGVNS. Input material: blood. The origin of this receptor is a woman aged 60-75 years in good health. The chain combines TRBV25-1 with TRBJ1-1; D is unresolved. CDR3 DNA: TGTGCCAGCAGTGTCTACACTGAAGCTTTCTTT. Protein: CASSVYTEAFF.